The rows below give T cell receptor beta chains drawn from one sample of a study of blood T cell repertoires in COVID-19. The table came from immunoSEQ multiplex PCR; TCRdb's copy has only in-frame clones and leaves some out. The profile shows fewer than 350,000 clones, around 81% of them singletons. The sequencing sample was made of peripheral blood. The receptors originated from a woman aged 60-75 years with active or convalescent COVID-19. Both conserved end residues are trimmed from each CDR3. The order of the fields is J gene, V gene, clone size, CDR3 protein. Not every row has a clone size; where given, it reads once, few, many or a size class.

j_call: TRBJ1-2; v_call: TRBV29-1; clone_size: NA; cdr3_aa: SVDTGNYGYT
j_call: TRBJ1-5; v_call: TRBV12-3/TRBV12-4; clone_size: NA; cdr3_aa: ASSPGIGPQH
j_call: TRBJ1-1; v_call: TRBV5-6; clone_size: NA; cdr3_aa: ASSLGSGGTEAF
j_call: TRBJ1-2; v_call: TRBV7-8; clone_size: NA; cdr3_aa: ASSGRTGGGYT
j_call: TRBJ2-5; v_call: TRBV7-9; clone_size: NA; cdr3_aa: ASSLLAGGGQETQY
j_call: TRBJ1-1; v_call: TRBV10-2; clone_size: few; cdr3_aa: ASRLGQWDTEAF
j_call: TRBJ2-3; v_call: TRBV7-9; clone_size: NA; cdr3_aa: ASSLEGRATDTQY
j_call: TRBJ2-7; v_call: TRBV6-2/TRBV6-3; clone_size: NA; cdr3_aa: ASSSMTESYEQY
j_call: TRBJ1-2; v_call: TRBV6-6; clone_size: NA; cdr3_aa: ASSYDRGRNYGYT
j_call: TRBJ2-1; v_call: TRBV3-1/TRBV3-2; clone_size: NA; cdr3_aa: ASSQAGGEQF